This T cell receptor beta chain was obtained from a study of Graves' ophthalmopathy and Graves' hyperthyroidism. This clonotype occurred many times. Diagnosis was based on clinical symptoms, serum thyroxine, TRAb, thyroid ultrasound and orbital computed tomography. Researchers took RNA transcripts and amplified TCR beta CDR3 regions from them. Second-round multiplex PCR followed a first-round RT-PCR using HTBI primers. TCRdb analysed the multiplex PCR reads with MiXCR anew, one entry per CDR3 protein. The sample includes approximately 210,000 distinct CDR3 sequences, 20% to 25% of them seen just once. This receptor was obtained from a woman aged 45-65 years with Graves' ophthalmopathy. Source material: peripheral blood.

CDR3 residues: CAISEEGRKTNYGYTF. In DNA form, the CDR3 reads TGTGCCATCAGTGAGGAAGGAAGGAAGACTAACTATGGCTACACCTTC. The chain carries TRBV10-3 and TRBJ1-2; unclear D gene. The CDR3 contains 16 residues. Germline V CDR1 and CDR2: ENHRY, SYGVKD. Trimming left V 2 bases short and J 0 bases short, with 13 bases between.